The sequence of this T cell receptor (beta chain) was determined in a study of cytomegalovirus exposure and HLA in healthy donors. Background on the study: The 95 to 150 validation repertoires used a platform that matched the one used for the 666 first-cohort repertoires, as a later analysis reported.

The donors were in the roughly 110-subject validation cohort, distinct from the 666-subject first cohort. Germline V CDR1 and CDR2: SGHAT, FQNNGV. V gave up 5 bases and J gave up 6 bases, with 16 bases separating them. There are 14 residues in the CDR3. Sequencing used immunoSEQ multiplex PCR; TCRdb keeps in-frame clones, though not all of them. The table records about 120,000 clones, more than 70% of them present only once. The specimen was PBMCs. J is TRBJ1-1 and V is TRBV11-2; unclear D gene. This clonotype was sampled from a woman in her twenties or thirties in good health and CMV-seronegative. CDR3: CASSAPGSVSEAFF. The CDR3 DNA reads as TGTGCCAGCAGCGCACCCGGGTCAGTCTCTGAAGCTTTCTTT.